Sequencing of this T cell receptor (beta chain) was carried out in a study of blood T cell repertoires in COVID-19. Turning to the study itself: Donors in the United States, Italy and Spain gave samples during acute or convalescent COVID-19. The analysed material was cDNA or gDNA that came from T cells, B-cell-depleted T cells, or PBMCs.

Under the authors' procedure: From reference gene primer amplification, estimates of nucleated cell counts were derived. The protocol was immunoSEQ multiplex PCR, while the TCRdb copy is restricted to in-frame clones and leaves out a portion. From that table come the V and J calls and clone size; the DNA was used to work out D and trimming. Among about 260,000 clones listed, about 88% were seen once. The source of this sequence is a man between 60 and 75 years old who had recovered from COVID-19. The specimen was peripheral blood.

For the CDR3, the DNA is TGTGCCAGCAGCGCCCGAAAGGGGACCGGGACAGGGTCCAATCAGCCCCAGCATTTT. Its protein product is CASSARKGTGTGSNQPQHF. This chain joins TRBV5-6 and TRBJ1-5, with 9 bases fitting TRBD1. V dropped 4 bases and J dropped 3; count of bases not matched to a gene: 17. This CDR3 has 19 residues. Germline V gives CDR1 SGHDT, CDR2 YYEEEE.